This T cell receptor (beta chain) came from a study of blood T cell repertoires in COVID-19. Study at large: Acute and convalescent COVID-19 specimens originated in the United States, Italy and Spain. Sample material is recorded as cDNA or gDNA derived from T cells, B-cell-depleted T cells, or PBMCs.

How the authors handled the data: For nucleated cells, counts were estimated from reference gene primer amplification. The data were produced by immunoSEQ multiplex PCR, yet TCRdb's version contains in-frame clones alone and is incomplete. V, J and clone size are taken as reported in that table, and D and trimming were inferred from the DNA itself. The table includes around 250,000 clones, around 88% detected once. The CDR3 is made up of 14 amino acids. Germline V gene data show CDR1 as LGHDT and CDR2 as YNNKEL (reference sequence). With 2 bases removed from V and 5 bases from J, the gap between germline ends came to 12 bases.

The V and J genes are TRBV3-1 (or the pseudogene TRBV3-2) and TRBJ2-5; D may be TRBD1 (6 bases). Source material: peripheral blood. The receptor was isolated from a man older than 75 with acute or convalescent COVID-19. DNA of the CDR3: TGTGCCAGCAGCCAAACAGGGATCGGGGAGACCCAGTACTTC. Translating it yields CASSQTGIGETQYF.